This T cell receptor (beta chain) was sequenced in a study of identical twins. Germline loops: CDR1 SQVTM, CDR2 ANQGSEA. The CDR3 spans 16 residues. The V gene end was trimmed by 7 bases and the J gene end by 0 bases; junction bases not matched to a gene: 11. Only a few counts were recorded for this clonotype. What it binds is unknown. TCRdb processed the 5' RACE reads anew with MiXCR; each CDR3 protein has one entry. The sample includes 410,000 or so distinct CDR3 sequences, roughly 18% of them seen just once. The study, taken as a whole, reports: Zero-insertion results could be subject to partial confounding by invariant MAIT and iNKT cells. Out-of-frame alpha sequences shared by twins showed excess low generation probability. Abundant cord blood beta clonotypes carried fewer insertions; memory repertoires showed none.

What was sequenced was naive T cells sorted from blood. This TCR was recovered from a man aged 50-59 years in good health. This chain uses TRBV29-1 with TRBJ2-7; 11 bases match TRBD2. The CDR3 DNA reads as TGCAGCGCCCTAGCGGGGGGCAATATCTTCTCCTACGAGCAGTACTTC. The encoded protein is CSALAGGNIFSYEQYF.